A selection of T cell receptor beta chains follows, all from one sample in a study of blood T cell repertoires in COVID-19. TCRdb's table, derived via immunoSEQ multiplex PCR, lists solely in-frame clones and lacks some. The repertoire holds 130,000 to 150,000 clones, roughly 80% seen once, with approximately 2.7% in the top ten. The sequenced sample was peripheral blood. The receptors were sampled from a woman aged 40-49 years with active or convalescent COVID-19. The CDR3 runs from the conserved cysteine through the conserved F or W. The D gene is left open where the match is weak. Clone size is shown for a subset of rows, as once, few, many or a class of expanded clone.

size: once; D: .; V: TRBV5-1; J: TRBJ2-7; CDR3: CASSLGVVRDEQYF; DNA: TGCGCCAGCAGCTTGGGGGTCGTGAGGGACGAGCAGTACTTC
size: .; D: TRBD1; V: TRBV11-2; J: TRBJ2-2; CDR3: CASNRGITGELFF; DNA: TGTGCCAGCAACAGGGGAATCACCGGGGAGCTGTTTTTT
size: .; D: TRBD1; V: TRBV5-1; J: TRBJ1-3; CDR3: CASSRGGQGLGNTIYF; DNA: TGCGCCAGCAGCCGCGGGGGACAGGGGCTCGGAAACACCATATATTTT
size: .; D: TRBD1; V: TRBV2; J: TRBJ1-2; CDR3: CASRPRQGMIYGYTF; DNA: TGTGCCAGCAGACCCCGACAGGGTATGATCTATGGCTACACCTTC
size: .; D: .; V: TRBV3-1/TRBV3-2; J: TRBJ1-1; CDR3: CASSQDPGRDTEAFF; DNA: TGTGCCAGCAGCCAAGATCCAGGGCGAGACACTGAAGCTTTCTTT
size: .; D: .; V: TRBV19; J: TRBJ2-6; CDR3: CASSIAGGANVLTF; DNA: TGTGCCAGTAGTATAGCAGGGGGGGCCAACGTCCTGACTTTC
size: .; D: TRBD1; V: TRBV15; J: TRBJ1-4; CDR3: CATSRRRTGLNEKLFF; DNA: TGTGCCACCAGCAGGAGGAGGACAGGGCTTAATGAAAAACTGTTTTTT
size: .; D: .; V: TRBV28; J: TRBJ1-6; CDR3: CASTDSYNSPLHF; DNA: TGTGCCAGCACCGACAGTTATAATTCACCCCTCCACTTT
size: few; D: .; V: TRBV25-1; J: TRBJ2-1; CDR3: CASSESRRQGLYNEQFF; DNA: TGTGCCAGCAGTGAATCTCGACGGCAGGGTCTTTACAATGAGCAGTTCTTC
size: few; D: TRBD1; V: TRBV29-1; J: TRBJ1-1; CDR3: CSVASGGYTEAFF; DNA: TGCAGCGTTGCCTCAGGGGGATACACTGAAGCTTTCTTT
size: .; D: .; V: TRBV9; J: TRBJ2-2; CDR3: CASSAPGTGELFF; DNA: TGTGCCAGCAGCGCTCCGGGGACCGGGGAGCTGTTTTTT
size: .; D: .; V: TRBV11-3; J: TRBJ1-1; CDR3: CASSTRGTEAFF; DNA: TGTGCCAGCAGCACGCGGGGGACTGAAGCTTTCTTT
size: .; D: TRBD1; V: TRBV7-6; J: TRBJ2-1; CDR3: CASSLGTGGNYNEQFF; DNA: TGTGCCAGCAGCTTAGGGACAGGGGGAAACTACAATGAGCAGTTCTTC
size: .; D: TRBD2; V: TRBV7-9; J: TRBJ2-5; CDR3: CASSLANQGLAGVETQYF; DNA: TGTGCCAGCAGCTTAGCGAATCAGGGGCTAGCGGGAGTAGAGACCCAGTACTTC
size: .; D: TRBD1; V: TRBV19; J: TRBJ2-7; CDR3: CASSTLDRAEQYF; DNA: TGTGCCAGTAGTACCTTAGACAGGGCCGAGCAGTACTTC
size: .; D: TRBD1; V: TRBV28; J: TRBJ1-3; CDR3: CASGTGKAGNTIYF; DNA: TGTGCCAGCGGGACAGGGAAAGCTGGAAACACCATATATTTT
size: .; D: TRBD1; V: TRBV5-6; J: TRBJ2-7; CDR3: CASSSTGTGGEQYF; DNA: TGTGCCAGCAGCAGTACCGGGACAGGGGGCGAGCAGTACTTC
size: .; D: .; V: TRBV27; J: TRBJ1-1; CDR3: CASRRNSLLDTEAFF; DNA: TGTGCCAGCAGACGAAACAGTTTGCTGGACACTGAAGCTTTCTTT
size: .; D: .; V: TRBV7-2; J: TRBJ1-6; CDR3: CASSPRRDWNSPLHF; DNA: TGTGCCAGCAGCCCCCGCCGGGACTGGAATTCACCCCTCCACTTT
size: .; D: TRBD2; V: TRBV4-3; J: TRBJ2-7; CDR3: CASSQGTSAYEQYF; DNA: TGCGCCAGCAGCCAAGGGACTAGCGCCTACGAGCAGTACTTC
size: .; D: .; V: TRBV20-1; J: TRBJ1-2; CDR3: CSAGTRGYTF; DNA: TGCAGTGCTGGGACACGGGGCTACACCTTC
size: .; D: TRBD1; V: TRBV9; J: TRBJ1-2; CDR3: CASTRVPGTAYGYTF; DNA: TGTGCCAGCACCCGAGTCCCGGGGACAGCCTATGGCTACACCTTC
size: .; D: .; V: TRBV9; J: TRBJ2-2; CDR3: CASSRQDRPNTGELFF; DNA: TGTGCCAGCAGCCGTCAAGACAGGCCGAACACCGGGGAGCTGTTTTTT
size: .; D: .; V: TRBV28; J: TRBJ2-1; CDR3: CASSSPTGAMGYNEQFF; DNA: TGTGCCAGCAGCTCCCCCACGGGAGCAATGGGGTACAATGAGCAGTTCTTC
size: few; D: .; V: TRBV7-2; J: TRBJ2-2; CDR3: CASSLAGRLGNTGELFF; DNA: TGTGCCAGCAGCTTAGCGGGGCGACTGGGTAACACCGGGGAGCTGTTTTTT
size: .; D: .; V: TRBV5-8; J: TRBJ1-6; CDR3: CASSLGQRSSYNSPLHF; DNA: TGTGCCAGCAGCTTGGGGCAGCGGAGCTCCTATAATTCACCCCTCCACTTT
size: once; D: .; V: TRBV10-1; J: TRBJ1-1; CDR3: CASSENRVNEAFF; DNA: TGCGCCAGCAGTGAGAATAGAGTCAACGAAGCTTTCTTT
size: .; D: .; V: TRBV10-2; J: TRBJ1-2; CDR3: CASGGPTRFYGYTF; DNA: TGCGCCAGCGGGGGCCCTACCCGCTTCTATGGCTACACCTTC
size: .; D: TRBD1; V: TRBV27; J: TRBJ2-2; CDR3: CASSYRGNTGELFF; DNA: TGTGCCAGCAGTTACAGGGGGAACACCGGGGAGCTGTTTTTT
size: .; D: .; V: TRBV9; J: TRBJ2-7; CDR3: CASSPGGALPIYEQYF; DNA: TGTGCCAGCAGCCCTGGGGGGGCTTTGCCGATATACGAGCAGTACTTC
size: .; D: .; V: TRBV6-5; J: TRBJ1-2; CDR3: CASRGRRGDYGYTF; DNA: TGTGCCAGCAGGGGGAGACGGGGGGACTATGGCTACACCTTC
size: .; D: .; V: TRBV12-3/TRBV12-4; J: TRBJ1-1; CDR3: CASSFRLISEAFF; DNA: TGTGCCAGCAGTTTCAGGCTAATCTCTGAAGCTTTCTTT
size: .; D: .; V: TRBV28; J: TRBJ1-1; CDR3: CASSASRGVGTEAFF; DNA: TGTGCCAGCAGTGCTTCTAGGGGCGTGGGCACTGAAGCTTTCTTT
size: once; D: TRBD2; V: TRBV27; J: TRBJ2-1; CDR3: CASSPGLGEDEQFF; DNA: TGTGCCAGCAGTCCGGGACTAGGGGAGGATGAGCAGTTCTTC
size: .; D: .; V: TRBV27; J: TRBJ2-1; CDR3: CASSPRQVNNDEQFF; DNA: TGTGCCAGCAGTCCAAGGCAGGTGAACAATGATGAGCAGTTCTTC
size: once; D: .; V: TRBV24-1; J: TRBJ1-2; CDR3: CATSDSVGGNYGYTF; DNA: TGTGCCACCAGTGATTCGGTCGGGGGGAACTATGGCTACACCTTC
size: .; D: .; V: TRBV28; J: TRBJ1-1; CDR3: CASSPQMNTEAFF; DNA: TGTGCCAGCAGCCCGCAGATGAACACTGAAGCTTTCTTT
size: .; D: TRBD2; V: TRBV5-4; J: TRBJ2-3; CDR3: CASSLTGGDTQYF; DNA: TGTGCCAGCAGCCTTACCGGGGGGGATACGCAGTATTTT
size: once; D: .; V: TRBV7-9; J: TRBJ1-5; CDR3: CASSPQGGVDQPQHF; DNA: TGTGCCAGCAGCCCCCAAGGGGGGGTTGATCAGCCCCAGCATTTT
size: .; D: .; V: TRBV6-5; J: TRBJ1-6; CDR3: CASGGSSYNSPLHF; DNA: TGTGCCAGCGGGGGCAGCTCCTATAATTCACCCCTCCACTTT
size: .; D: TRBD1; V: TRBV4-1; J: TRBJ2-1; CDR3: CASSRTTGANEQFF; DNA: TGCGCCAGCAGCCGCACGACAGGGGCCAATGAGCAGTTCTTC
size: .; D: .; V: TRBV14; J: TRBJ1-2; CDR3: CASSQDRRGLRGYTF; DNA: TGTGCCAGCAGCCAAGATCGGCGTGGGCTCCGGGGCTACACCTTC
size: few; D: TRBD1; V: TRBV28; J: TRBJ1-2; CDR3: CASSLKPGQGTSNYGYTF; DNA: TGTGCCAGCAGTCTAAAACCGGGACAGGGGACCTCTAACTATGGCTACACCTTC
size: .; D: TRBD1; V: TRBV4-1; J: TRBJ2-7; CDR3: CASSQGQGGTYEQYF; DNA: TGCGCCAGCAGCCAAGGACAGGGGGGGACCTACGAGCAGTACTTC
size: .; D: .; V: TRBV2; J: TRBJ2-1; CDR3: CAQRAGSSYNEQFF; DNA: TGTGCTCAGCGGGCGGGGAGCTCCTACAATGAGCAGTTCTTC
size: .; D: TRBD1; V: TRBV28; J: TRBJ1-1; CDR3: CASSLGGGAGRTTEAFF; DNA: TGTGCCAGCAGTTTAGGAGGGGGCGCGGGGAGGACCACTGAAGCTTTCTTT
size: few; D: .; V: TRBV7-9; J: TRBJ2-7; CDR3: CASSPIRRSSYEQYF; DNA: TGTGCCAGCAGCCCGATAAGACGGAGCTCCTACGAGCAGTACTTC
size: .; D: .; V: TRBV5-1; J: TRBJ1-1; CDR3: CASSVVAGVKTEAFF; DNA: TGCGCCAGCAGCGTGGTGGCAGGGGTGAAGACTGAAGCTTTCTTT